This TCR beta chain was captured in a study of T cells expressing NK-cell markers. About the study: Investigators obtained TCR beta repertoires from sorted CD3+CD56+NKG2C+, CD3+CD56+NKG2C- and CD3+CD56-NKG2C+ T cells. HCMV serostatus: seven of eight sequenced donors positive, one negative. General study findings and limits: These clonotypes additionally ranked first within the CD3+CD56-NKG2C+ fraction of a few donors.

The cDNA for TCR beta came from 5'RACE template switching with UMIs. TCRdb reanalyzed the 5' RACE reads and collapses them to one entry per CDR3 protein, without DNA. The sample totals 550,000 to 600,000 distinct CDR3 sequences. For this clonotype: No antigen is known for it.

CDR3 length: 13 amino acids. Germline assignment: CDR1 DFQATT and CDR2 SNEGSKA (reference sequence). This receptor was obtained from a man aged 18 to 30 in good health. Sequencing was performed on blood T cells: a sorted CD56 or NKG2C T cell subset, CD4+ or CD8+ T cells, or bulk PBMC T cells (not recorded which). The chain has TRBV20-1 and TRBJ2-4; TCRdb designates TRBD1, a call that cannot be tested without DNA. CDR3 protein: CSASTGIGNIQYF.